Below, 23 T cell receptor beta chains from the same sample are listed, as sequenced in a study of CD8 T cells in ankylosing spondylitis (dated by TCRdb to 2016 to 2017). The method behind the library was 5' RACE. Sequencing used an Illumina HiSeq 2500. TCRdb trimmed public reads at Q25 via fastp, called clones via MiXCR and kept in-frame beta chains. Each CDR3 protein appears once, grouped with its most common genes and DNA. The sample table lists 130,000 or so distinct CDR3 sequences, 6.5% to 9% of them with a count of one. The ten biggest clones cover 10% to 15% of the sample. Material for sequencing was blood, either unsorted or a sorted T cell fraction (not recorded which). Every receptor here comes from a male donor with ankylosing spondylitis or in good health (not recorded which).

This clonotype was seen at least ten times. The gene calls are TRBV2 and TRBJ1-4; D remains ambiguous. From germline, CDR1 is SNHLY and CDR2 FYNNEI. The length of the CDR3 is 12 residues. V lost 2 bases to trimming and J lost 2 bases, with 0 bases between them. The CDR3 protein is CASSETNEKLFF. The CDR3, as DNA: TGTGCCAGCAGTGAAACTAATGAAAAACTGTTTTTT.

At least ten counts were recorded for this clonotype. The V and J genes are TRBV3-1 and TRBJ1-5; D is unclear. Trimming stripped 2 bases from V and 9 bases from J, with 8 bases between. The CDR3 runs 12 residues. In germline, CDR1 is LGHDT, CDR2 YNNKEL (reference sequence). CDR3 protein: CASSQNSGPQHF. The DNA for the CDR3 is TGTGCCAGCAGCCAAAACTCCGGGCCCCAGCATTTT.

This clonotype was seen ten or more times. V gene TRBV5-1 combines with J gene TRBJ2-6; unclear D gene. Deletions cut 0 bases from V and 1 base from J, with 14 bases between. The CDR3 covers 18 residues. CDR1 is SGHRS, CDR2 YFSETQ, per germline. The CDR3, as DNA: TGCGCCAGCAGCTTGGATACGCCCTCCAGGTCTGGGGCCAACGTCCTGACTTTC. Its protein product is CASSLDTPSRSGANVLTF.

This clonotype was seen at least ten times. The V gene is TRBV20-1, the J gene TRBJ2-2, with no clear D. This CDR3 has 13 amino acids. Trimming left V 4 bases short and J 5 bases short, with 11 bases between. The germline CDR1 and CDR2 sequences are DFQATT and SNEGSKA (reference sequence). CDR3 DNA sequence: TGCAGTGCTATGGAATCAGGAACCGGGGAGCTGTTTTTT. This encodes CSAMESGTGELFF.

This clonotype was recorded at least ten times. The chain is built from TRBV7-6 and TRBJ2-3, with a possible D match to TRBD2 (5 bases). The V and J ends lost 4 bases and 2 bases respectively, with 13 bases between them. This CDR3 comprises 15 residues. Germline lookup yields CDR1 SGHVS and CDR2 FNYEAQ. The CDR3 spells CASSSAGRDTDTQYF. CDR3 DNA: TGTGCCAGCAGCTCGGCGGGCAGAGACACAGATACGCAGTATTTT.

CDR3 in amino acids: CASSQEPGSNGEAFF. The CDR3 coding sequence is TGCGCCAGCAGCCAAGAACCCGGGTCAAACGGTGAAGCTTTCTTT. V gene TRBV4-1 combines with J gene TRBJ1-1, with D hard to call. Germline assignment: CDR1 MGHRA and CDR2 YSYEKL. Trimming took off 0 bases at V and 7 bases at J, with 15 bases between the two ends. The CDR3 totals 15 residues.

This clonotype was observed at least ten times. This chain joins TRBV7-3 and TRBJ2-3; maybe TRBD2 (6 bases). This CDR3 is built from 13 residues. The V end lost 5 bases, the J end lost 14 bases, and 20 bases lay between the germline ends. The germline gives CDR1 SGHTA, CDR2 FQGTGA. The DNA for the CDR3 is TGTGCCAGCAGCCCTCGCCTGGGGACTCGCCGGTATTTT. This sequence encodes CASSPRLGTRRYF.

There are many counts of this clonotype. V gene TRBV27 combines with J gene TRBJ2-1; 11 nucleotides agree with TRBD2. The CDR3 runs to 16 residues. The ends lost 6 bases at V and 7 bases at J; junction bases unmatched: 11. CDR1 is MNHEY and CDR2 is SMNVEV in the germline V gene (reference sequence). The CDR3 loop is CASRPTSGGNPNEQFF. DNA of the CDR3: TGTGCCAGCAGACCTACTAGCGGGGGAAACCCTAATGAGCAGTTCTTC.

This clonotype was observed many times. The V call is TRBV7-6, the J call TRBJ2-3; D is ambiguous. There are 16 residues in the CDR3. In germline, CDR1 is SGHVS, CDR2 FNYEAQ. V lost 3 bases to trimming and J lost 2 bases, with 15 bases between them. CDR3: CASSFFAETPTDTQYF. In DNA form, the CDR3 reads TGTGCCAGCAGCTTTTTTGCCGAGACACCCACAGATACGCAGTATTTT.

The CDR3 DNA is TGCAGTGCTAGCTTCGCGGGCAGGGGGCGCGTGGGCAATCAGCCCCAGCATTTT. Translation: CSASFAGRGRVGNQPQHF. This sequence joins TRBV20-1 and TRBJ1-5, with TRBD1 identical over 8 bases. Germline V gives CDR1 DFQATT, CDR2 SNEGSKA (reference sequence). V shed 3 bases, J shed 2 bases, and the junction held 15 bases outside the gene matches. The CDR3 is 18 amino acids.

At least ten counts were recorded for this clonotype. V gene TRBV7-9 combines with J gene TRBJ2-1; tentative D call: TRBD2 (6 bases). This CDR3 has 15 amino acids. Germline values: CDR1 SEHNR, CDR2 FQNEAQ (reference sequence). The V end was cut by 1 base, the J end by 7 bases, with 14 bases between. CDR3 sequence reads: CASSLVGTDWNEQFF. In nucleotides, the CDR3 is TGTGCCAGCAGCTTAGTTGGGACTGACTGGAATGAGCAGTTCTTC.

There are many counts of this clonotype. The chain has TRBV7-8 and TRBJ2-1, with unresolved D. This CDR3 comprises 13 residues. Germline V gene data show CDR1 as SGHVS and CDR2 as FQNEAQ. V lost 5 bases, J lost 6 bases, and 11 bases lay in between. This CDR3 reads CASSRAGPNEQFF. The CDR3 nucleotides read TGTGCCAGCAGCCGCGCCGGTCCCAATGAGCAGTTCTTC.

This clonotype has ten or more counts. The CDR3 protein is CSASGTSGMMTDTQYF. The CDR3 DNA reads as TGCAGCGCATCCGGGACTAGCGGGATGATGACAGATACGCAGTATTTT. This sequence joins TRBV29-1 and TRBJ2-3; 13 bases map to TRBD2. The CDR3 extends over 16 amino acids. From germline, CDR1 is SQVTM and CDR2 ANQGSEA. V lost 7 bases to trimming and J lost 3 bases; unmatched junction nucleotides: 10.

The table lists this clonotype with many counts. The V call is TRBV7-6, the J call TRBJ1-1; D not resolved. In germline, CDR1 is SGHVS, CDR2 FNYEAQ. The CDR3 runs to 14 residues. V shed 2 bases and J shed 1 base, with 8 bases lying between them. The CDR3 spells CASSLLMGNTEAFF. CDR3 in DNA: TGTGCCAGCAGCTTACTAATGGGGAACACTGAAGCTTTCTTT.

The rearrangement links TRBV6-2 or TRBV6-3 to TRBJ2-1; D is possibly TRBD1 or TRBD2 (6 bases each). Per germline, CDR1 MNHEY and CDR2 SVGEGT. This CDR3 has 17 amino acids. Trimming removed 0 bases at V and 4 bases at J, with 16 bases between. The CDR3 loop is CASSYSGAGFRYNEQFF. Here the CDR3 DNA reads TGTGCCAGCAGTTACTCGGGGGCGGGATTCCGGTACAATGAGCAGTTCTTC.

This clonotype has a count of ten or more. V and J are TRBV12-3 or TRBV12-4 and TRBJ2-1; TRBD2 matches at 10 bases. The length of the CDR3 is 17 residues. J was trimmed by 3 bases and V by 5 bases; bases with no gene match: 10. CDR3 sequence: CASSGGAGLAIYNEQFF. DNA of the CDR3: TGTGCCAGCAGTGGAGGGGCGGGACTAGCGATCTACAATGAGCAGTTCTTC.

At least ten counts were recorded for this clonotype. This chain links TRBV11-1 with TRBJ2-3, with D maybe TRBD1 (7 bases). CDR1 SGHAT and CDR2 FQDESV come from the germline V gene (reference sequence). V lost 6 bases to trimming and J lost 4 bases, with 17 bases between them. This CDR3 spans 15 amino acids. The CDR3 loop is CASSTSGGIADTQYF. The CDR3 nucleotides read TGTGCCAGCAGTACTTCAGGGGGGATCGCAGATACGCAGTATTTT. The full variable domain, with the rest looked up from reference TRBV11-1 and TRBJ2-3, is EAEVAQSPRYKITEKSQAVAFWCDPISGHATLYWYRQILGQGPELLVQFQDESVVDDSQLPKDRFSAERLKGVDSTLKIQPAELGDSAMYLCASSTSGGIADTQYFGPGTRLTVL.

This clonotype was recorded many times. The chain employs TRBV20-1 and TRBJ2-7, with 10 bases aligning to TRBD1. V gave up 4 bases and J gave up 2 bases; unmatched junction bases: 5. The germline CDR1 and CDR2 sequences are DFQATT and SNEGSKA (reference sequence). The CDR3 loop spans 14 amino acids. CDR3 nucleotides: TGCAGTGCTACCGGACAGGGGGACCCCTACGAGCAGTACTTC. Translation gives CSATGQGDPYEQYF.

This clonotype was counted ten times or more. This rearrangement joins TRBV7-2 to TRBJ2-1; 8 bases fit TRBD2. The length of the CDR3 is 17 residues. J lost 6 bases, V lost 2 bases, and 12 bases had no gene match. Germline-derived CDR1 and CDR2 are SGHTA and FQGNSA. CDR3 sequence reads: CASSLTRQIAGSNEQFF. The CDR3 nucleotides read TGTGCCAGCAGCTTAACGCGACAGATAGCGGGATCCAATGAGCAGTTCTTC. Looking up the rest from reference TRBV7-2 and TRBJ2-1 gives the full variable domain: GAGVSQSPSNKVTEKGKDVELRCDPISGHTALYWYRQSLGQGLEFLIYFQGNSAPDKSGLPSDRFSAERTGGSVSTLTIQRTQQEDSAVYLCASSLTRQIAGSNEQFFGPGTRLTVL.

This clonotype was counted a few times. The CDR3 DNA follows: TGCGCCAGCAGAGGGTCACTAGCGGGAATTGACCAAGAGACCCAGTACTTC. The encoded protein is CASRGSLAGIDQETQYF. The chain is built from TRBV5-1 and TRBJ2-5, with TRBD2 identical over 10 bases. From germline, CDR1 is SGHRS and CDR2 YFSETQ. V shed 5 bases, J shed 0 bases, and the junction held 10 bases outside the gene matches. This CDR3 has 17 residues. Combining the CDR3 with reference TRBV5-1 and TRBJ2-5 gives the whole variable domain KAGVTQTPRYLIKTRGQQVTLSCSPISGHRSVSWYQQTPGQGLQFLFEYFSETQRNKGNFPGRFSGRQFSNSRSEMNVSTLELGDSALYLCASRGSLAGIDQETQYFGPGTRLLVL.

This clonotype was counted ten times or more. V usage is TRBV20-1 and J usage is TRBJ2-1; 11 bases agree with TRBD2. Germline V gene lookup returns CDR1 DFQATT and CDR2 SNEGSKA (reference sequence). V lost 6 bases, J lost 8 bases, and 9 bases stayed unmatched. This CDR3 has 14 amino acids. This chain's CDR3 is CSATGTSGYDEQFF. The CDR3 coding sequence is TGCAGTGCCACCGGGACTAGCGGATATGATGAGCAGTTCTTC.

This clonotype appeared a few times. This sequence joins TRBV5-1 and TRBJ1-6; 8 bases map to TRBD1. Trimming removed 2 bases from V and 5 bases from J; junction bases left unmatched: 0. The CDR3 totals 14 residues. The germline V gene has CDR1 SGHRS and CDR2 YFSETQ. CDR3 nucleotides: TGCGCCAGCAGCTTACAGGGGGATAATTCACCCCTCCACTTT. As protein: CASSLQGDNSPLHF.

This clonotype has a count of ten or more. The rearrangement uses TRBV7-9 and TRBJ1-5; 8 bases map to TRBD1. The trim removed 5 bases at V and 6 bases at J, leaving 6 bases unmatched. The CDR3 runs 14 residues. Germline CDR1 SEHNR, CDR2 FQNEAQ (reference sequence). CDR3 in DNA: TGTGCCAGCAGCGTCGGGACAGGCGTTCAGCCCCAGCATTTT. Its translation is CASSVGTGVQPQHF.